This T cell receptor (beta chain) was observed in a study of T cell responses to AZD1222 COVID-19 vaccine. TCRdb's table, derived via immunoSEQ multiplex PCR, lists solely in-frame clones and lacks some. The sample includes about 120,000 clones, approximately 94% seen only once; the top ten take 4% to 6%. This clone was seen a single time. Its antigen is currently unknown. Regarding the study as a whole: In a largely white British group with more females than males, clonal diversity was possibly underestimated.

This clonotype was sampled from an adult who received the AZD1222 COVID-19 vaccine. The sample consisted of peripheral blood, taken 28 days after the second AZD1222 dose.

CDR3 region: CATSARGWEGTQYF. Here the CDR3 DNA reads TGTGCCACCAGCGCACGAGGGTGGGAGGGTACGCAGTATTTT. This chain uses TRBV24-1 with TRBJ2-3; 7 nucleotides match TRBD2. Per the germline V gene, CDR1 is KGHDR and CDR2 is SFDVKD. The CDR3 contains 14 residues. V was clipped by 7 bases and J by 8 bases; unmatched bases: 11.